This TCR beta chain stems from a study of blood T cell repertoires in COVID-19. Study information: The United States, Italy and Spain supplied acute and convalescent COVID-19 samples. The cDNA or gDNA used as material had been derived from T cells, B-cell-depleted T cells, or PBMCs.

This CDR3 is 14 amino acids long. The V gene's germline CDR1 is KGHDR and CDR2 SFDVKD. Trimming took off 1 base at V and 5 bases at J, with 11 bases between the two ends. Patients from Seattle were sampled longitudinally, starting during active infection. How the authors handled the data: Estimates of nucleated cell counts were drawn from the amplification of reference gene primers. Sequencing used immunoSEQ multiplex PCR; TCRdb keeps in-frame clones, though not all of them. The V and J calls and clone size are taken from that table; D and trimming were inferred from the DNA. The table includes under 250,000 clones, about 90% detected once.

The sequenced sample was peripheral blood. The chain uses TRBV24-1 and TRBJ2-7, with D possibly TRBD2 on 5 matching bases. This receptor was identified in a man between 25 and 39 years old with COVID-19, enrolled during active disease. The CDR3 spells CATSDFRGPNEQYF. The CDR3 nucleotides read TGTGCCACCAGTGATTTTCGGGGTCCCAACGAGCAGTACTTC.